This T cell receptor beta chain comes out of a study of T cell responses to AZD1222 COVID-19 vaccine. In regard to this clone: Its antigen remains unidentified.

CDR1 is MDHEN, CDR2 SYDVKM, per germline. The V and J ends lost 5 bases and 8 bases, in that order; junction bases with no gene match: 9. CDR3 size: 15 residues. Study-wide findings and caveats: Baseline seropositivity occurred in only a handful of AZD1222 recipients. CD4 TCRs covered the whole spike, strongest at regions 160-218 and 743-854.

Using immunoSEQ multiplex PCR, the repertoire was profiled, and TCRdb retains in-frame clones only, with some absent. Among some 120,000 clones listed, over 80% were seen once. This material consisted of peripheral blood, taken on day 0 of AZD1222 vaccination. The source of this sequence is an adult in good health. The gene calls are TRBV28 and TRBJ1-4; 9 positions agree with TRBD1. The CDR3 coding sequence is TGTGCCAGCAGTACGTACAGGGGGCGAGAGGAAAAACTGTTTTTT. It encodes CASSTYRGREEKLFF.